This T cell receptor beta chain was captured by sequencing in a study of shared clonotypes between healthy human individuals. Trimming pared 4 bases from V and 6 bases from J, leaving 13 bases between. The CDR3 extends over 13 amino acids. Germline loops: CDR1 SGHVS, CDR2 FQNEAQ. Clones were sequenced by immunoSEQ multiplex PCR, and TCRdb holds only the in-frame ones, with some missing. The table lists some 350,000 clones, over 65% of them singletons, with 10% in the top ten. The gene calls are TRBV7-8 and TRBJ2-7; D call uncertain. Sequences were obtained from memory CD4+ T cells sorted from blood. Subset in this sample: CD45RA-negative fraction. This TCR was recovered from a young man in good health. CDR3 protein: CASSSDRWGEQYF. DNA for the CDR3: TGTGCCAGCAGCTCAGACCGTTGGGGCGAGCAGTACTTC.